The clone carrying this T cell receptor beta chain was seen more than once but under ten times. Its cognate antigen is unknown. Germline V gene data show CDR1 as SGHVS and CDR2 as FNYEAQ. The CDR3 sequence is 14 residues long. The germline V and J ends were trimmed by 1 base and 0 bases, with 6 bases remaining between them. This entry belongs to a study of glioma-infiltrating T cells. General study results and limits: Gliomas, especially low-grade, showed above-expected tissue-blood divergence; non-neoplastic patients showed below. CDR3 overlap between tissue and blood was very small.

Using RNA template, CDR3s of TCR alpha and beta were amplified with iRepertoire arm-PCR. For one-step reverse transcription and amplification, about 90-450 ng of tissue mRNA or PBMC total RNA was used. In TCRdb, the multiplex PCR reads were re-called with MiXCR into one record per CDR3 protein. The sample contains over 120,000 distinct CDR3 sequences, approximately 40% of which appear only once. Sequenced material: glioma tissue, nonneoplastic brain tissue, or PBMCs (not recorded which). The chain employs TRBV7-6 and TRBJ1-1; D is uncertain. This TCR derives from a human donor with low-grade glioma or glioblastoma, undergoing nonglioma brain surgery, or in good health (not recorded which). The DNA for the CDR3 is TGTGCCAGCAGCTTAGACGTAATGAACACTGAAGCTTTCTTT. Translating it yields CASSLDVMNTEAFF.